This T cell receptor (beta chain) was identified during a study of T cell responses to AZD1222 COVID-19 vaccine. The CDR3 is made up of 14 amino acids. V was shortened by 2 bases and J by 5 bases, with 12 bases between the two germline ends. Germline CDR1 reads MNHEY; CDR2 reads SVGAGI. Here immunoSEQ multiplex PCR was the method, and the copy in TCRdb shows in-frame clones only, minus some. The sample holds some 90,000 clones; approximately 91% are singletons and the top ten take about 19%. Specimen: peripheral blood, collected on day 0 of AZD1222 vaccination. The sequence was obtained from an adult in good health. This sequence joins TRBV6-5 and TRBJ1-1; D may be TRBD1 (5 bases). The CDR3 loop reads CASSYRQRGTEAFF. The CDR3 DNA reads TGTGCCAGCAGTTACCGTCAGCGGGGGACTGAAGCTTTCTTT.